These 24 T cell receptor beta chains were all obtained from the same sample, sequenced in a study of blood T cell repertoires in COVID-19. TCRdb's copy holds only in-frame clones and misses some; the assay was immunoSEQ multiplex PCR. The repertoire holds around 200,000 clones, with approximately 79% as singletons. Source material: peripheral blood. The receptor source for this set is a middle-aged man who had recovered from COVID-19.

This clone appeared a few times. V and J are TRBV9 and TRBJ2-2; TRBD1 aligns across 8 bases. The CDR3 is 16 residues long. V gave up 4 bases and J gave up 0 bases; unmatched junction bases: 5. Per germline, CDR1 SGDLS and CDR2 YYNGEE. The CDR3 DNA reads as TGTGCCAGCAGCCTACGACAGGGGTCGAACACCGGGGAGCTGTTTTTT. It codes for CASSLRQGSNTGELFF.

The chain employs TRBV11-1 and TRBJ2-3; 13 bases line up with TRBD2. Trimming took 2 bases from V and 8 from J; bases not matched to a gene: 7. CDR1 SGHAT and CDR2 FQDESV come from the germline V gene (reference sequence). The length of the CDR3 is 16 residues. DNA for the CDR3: TGTGCCAGCAGCTTATTCGGGACTAGCGGGATCGGTACGCAGTATTTT. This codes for CASSLFGTSGIGTQYF.

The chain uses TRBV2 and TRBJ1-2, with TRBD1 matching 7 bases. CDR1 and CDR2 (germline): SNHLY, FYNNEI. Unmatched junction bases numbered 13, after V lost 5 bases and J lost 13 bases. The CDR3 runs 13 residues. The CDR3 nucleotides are TGTGCCAGCAGTAGTCGACAGGGCGGGGTGGCCACCTTC. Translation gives CASSSRQGGVATF.

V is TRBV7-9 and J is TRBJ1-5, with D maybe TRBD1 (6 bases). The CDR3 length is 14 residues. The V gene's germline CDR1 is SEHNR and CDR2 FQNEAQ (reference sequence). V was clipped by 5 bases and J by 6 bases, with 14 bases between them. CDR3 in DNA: TGTGCCAGCAGCGATAGGACAGTCATTCAGCCCCAGCATTTT. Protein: CASSDRTVIQPQHF.

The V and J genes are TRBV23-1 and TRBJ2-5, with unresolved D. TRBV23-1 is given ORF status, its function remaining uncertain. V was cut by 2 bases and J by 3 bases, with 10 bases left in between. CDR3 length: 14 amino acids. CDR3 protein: CASSQIAVKETQYF. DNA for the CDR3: TGCGCCAGCAGTCAAATTGCGGTTAAAGAGACCCAGTACTTC.

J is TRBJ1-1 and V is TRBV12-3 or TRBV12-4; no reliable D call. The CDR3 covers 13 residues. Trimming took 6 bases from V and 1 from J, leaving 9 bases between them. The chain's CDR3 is CASRQNENTEAFF. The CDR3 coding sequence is TGTGCCAGCAGACAGAATGAGAACACTGAAGCTTTCTTT.

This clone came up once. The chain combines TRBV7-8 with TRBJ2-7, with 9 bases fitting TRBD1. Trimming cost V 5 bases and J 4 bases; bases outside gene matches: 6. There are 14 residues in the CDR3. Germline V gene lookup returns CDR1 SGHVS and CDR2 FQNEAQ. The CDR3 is CASSATGGPYEQYF. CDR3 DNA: TGTGCCAGCAGCGCAACAGGGGGCCCTTACGAGCAGTACTTC.

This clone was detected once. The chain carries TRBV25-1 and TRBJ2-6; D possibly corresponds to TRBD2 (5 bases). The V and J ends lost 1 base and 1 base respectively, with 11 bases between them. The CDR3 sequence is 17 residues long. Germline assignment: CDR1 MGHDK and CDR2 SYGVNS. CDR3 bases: TGTGCCAGCAGTGAATGGCGCCGGGGATCTGGGGCCAACGTCCTGACTTTC. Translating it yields CASSEWRRGSGANVLTF.

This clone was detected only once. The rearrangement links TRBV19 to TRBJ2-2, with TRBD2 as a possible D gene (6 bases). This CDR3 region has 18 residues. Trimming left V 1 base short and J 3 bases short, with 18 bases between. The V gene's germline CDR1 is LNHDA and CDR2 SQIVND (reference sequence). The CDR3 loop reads CASSIGGTGGRDTGELFF. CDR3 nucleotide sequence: TGTGCCAGTAGTATAGGAGGGACTGGCGGAAGGGACACCGGGGAGCTGTTTTTT.

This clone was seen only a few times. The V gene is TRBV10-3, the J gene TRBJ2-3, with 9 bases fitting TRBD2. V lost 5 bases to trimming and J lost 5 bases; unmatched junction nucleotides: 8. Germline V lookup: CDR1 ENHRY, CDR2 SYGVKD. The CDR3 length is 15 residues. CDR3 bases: TGTGCCATCAGTCCAGGTAGCGGGAGTGGAGATACGCAGTATTTT. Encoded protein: CAISPGSGSGDTQYF.

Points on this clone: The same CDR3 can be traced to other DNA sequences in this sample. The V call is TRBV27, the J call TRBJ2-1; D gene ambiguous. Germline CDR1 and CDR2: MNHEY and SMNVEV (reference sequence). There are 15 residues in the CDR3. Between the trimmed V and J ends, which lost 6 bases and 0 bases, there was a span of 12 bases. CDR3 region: CASSLVLSSYNEQFF. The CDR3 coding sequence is TGTGCCAGCAGCCTAGTCCTTAGCTCCTACAATGAGCAGTTCTTC.

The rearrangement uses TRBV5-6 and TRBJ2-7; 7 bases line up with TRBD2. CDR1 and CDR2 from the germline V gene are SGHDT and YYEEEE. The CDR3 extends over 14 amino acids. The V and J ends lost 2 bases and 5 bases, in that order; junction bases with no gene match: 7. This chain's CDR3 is CASSLPGGSDEQYF. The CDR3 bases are TGTGCCAGCAGCTTACCCGGGGGGAGCGACGAGCAGTACTTC.

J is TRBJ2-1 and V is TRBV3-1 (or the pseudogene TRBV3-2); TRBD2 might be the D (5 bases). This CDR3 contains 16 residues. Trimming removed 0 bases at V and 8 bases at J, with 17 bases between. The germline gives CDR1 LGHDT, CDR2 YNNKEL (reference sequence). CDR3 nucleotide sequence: TGTGCCAGCAGCCAAGAGGCGAGGGAGAACCTCCATGAGCAGTTCTTC. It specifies CASSQEARENLHEQFF.

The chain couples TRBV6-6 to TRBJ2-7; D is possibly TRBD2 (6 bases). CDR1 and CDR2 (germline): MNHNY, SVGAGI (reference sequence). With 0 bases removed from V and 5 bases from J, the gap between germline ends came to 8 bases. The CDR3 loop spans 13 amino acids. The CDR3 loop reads CASSYSGGHEQYF. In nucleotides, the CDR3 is TGTGCCAGCAGTTACTCAGGAGGGCACGAGCAGTACTTC.

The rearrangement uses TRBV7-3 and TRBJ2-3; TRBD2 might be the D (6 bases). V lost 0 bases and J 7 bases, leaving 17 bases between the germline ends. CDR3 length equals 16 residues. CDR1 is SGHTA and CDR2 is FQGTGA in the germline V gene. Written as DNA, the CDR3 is TGTGCCAGCAGCTTAACGGGAGCGGGCCTTCAGAATACGCAGTATTTT. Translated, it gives CASSLTGAGLQNTQYF.

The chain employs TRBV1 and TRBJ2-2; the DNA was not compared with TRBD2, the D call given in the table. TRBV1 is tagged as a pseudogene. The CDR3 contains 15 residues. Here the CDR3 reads CTSSRRGLQSGELFF. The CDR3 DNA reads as TGCACCAGCAGTAGAAGGGGACTACAATCCGGGGAGCTGTTTTTT.

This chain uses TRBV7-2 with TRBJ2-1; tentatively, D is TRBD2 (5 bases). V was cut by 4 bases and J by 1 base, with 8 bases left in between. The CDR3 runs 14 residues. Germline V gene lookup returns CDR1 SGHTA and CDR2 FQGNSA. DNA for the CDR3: TGTGCCAGCAGCTCAAGGACTTCCTACAATGAGCAGTTCTTC. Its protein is CASSSRTSYNEQFF.

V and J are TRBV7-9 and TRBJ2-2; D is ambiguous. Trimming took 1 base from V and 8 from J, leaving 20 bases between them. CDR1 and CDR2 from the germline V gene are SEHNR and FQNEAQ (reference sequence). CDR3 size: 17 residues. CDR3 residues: CASSLESFSLREGELFF. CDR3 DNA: TGTGCCAGCAGCTTAGAGTCTTTTAGTCTTCGTGAAGGGGAGCTGTTTTTT.

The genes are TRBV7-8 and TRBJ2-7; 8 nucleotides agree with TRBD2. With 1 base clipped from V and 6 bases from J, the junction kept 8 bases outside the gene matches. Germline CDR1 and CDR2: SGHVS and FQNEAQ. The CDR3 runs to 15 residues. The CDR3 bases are TGTGCCAGCAGCTTAGAGCGGGAGAAACAGTTCGAGCAGTACTTC. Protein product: CASSLEREKQFEQYF.

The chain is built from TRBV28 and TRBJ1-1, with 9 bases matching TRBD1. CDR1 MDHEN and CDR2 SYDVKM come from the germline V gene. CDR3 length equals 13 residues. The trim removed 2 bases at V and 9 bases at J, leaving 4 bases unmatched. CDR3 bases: TGTGCCAGCAGTTTAACAGGGGGCTTGCAAGCTTTCTTT. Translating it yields CASSLTGGLQAFF.

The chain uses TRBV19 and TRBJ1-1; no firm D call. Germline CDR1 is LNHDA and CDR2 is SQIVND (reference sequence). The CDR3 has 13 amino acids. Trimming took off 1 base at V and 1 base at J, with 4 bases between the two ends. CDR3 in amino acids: CASSIGQNTEAFF. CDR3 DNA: TGTGCCAGTAGTATAGGACAGAACACTGAAGCTTTCTTT. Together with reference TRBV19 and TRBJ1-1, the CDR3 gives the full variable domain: DGGITQSPKYLFRKEGQNVTLSCEQNLNHDAMYWYRQDPGQGLRLIYYSQIVNDFQKGDIAEGYSVSREKKESFPLTVTSAQKNPTAFYLCASSIGQNTEAFFGQGTRLTVV.

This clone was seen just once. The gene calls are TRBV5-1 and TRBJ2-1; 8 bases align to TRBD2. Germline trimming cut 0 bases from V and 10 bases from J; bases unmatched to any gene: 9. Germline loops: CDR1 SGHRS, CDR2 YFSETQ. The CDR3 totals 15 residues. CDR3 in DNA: TGCGCCAGCAGCTTGGAGAATCGGCGGGAGGCGGAGCAGTTCTTC. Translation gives CASSLENRREAEQFF.

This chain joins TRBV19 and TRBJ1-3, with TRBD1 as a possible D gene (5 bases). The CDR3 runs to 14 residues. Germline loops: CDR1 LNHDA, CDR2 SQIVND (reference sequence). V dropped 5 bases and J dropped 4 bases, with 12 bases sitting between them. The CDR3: CASSDGASGNTIYF. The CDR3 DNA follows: TGTGCCAGTAGTGATGGGGCGTCCGGAAACACCATATATTTT.

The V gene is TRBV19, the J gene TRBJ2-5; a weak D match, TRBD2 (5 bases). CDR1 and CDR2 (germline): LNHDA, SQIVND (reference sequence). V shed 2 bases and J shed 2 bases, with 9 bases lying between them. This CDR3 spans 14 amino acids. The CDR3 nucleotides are TGTGCCAGTAGTATAAGAAGCGGTCAAGAGACCCAGTACTTC. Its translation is CASSIRSGQETQYF.